This T cell receptor (beta chain) was found in a study of T cells in localized non-small cell lung cancer. Study results and limitations: Adjacent uninvolved lung tissue had the highest T cell clonality, exceeding tumor. Multi-region tumor sequencing was not done, so intratumor heterogeneity could not be excluded. In the blood, greater T cell density corresponded to longer overall survival. Adjacent lung exhibited a median of 57 among the 100 most abundant tumor clones.

Method: immunoSEQ multiplex PCR; TCRdb's copy keeps in-frame clones and lacks some. Of about 34,000 clones in the sample, roughly 90% are singletons; the top ten hold 4% to 4.5%. The CDR3 is 16 residues long. Trimming cost V 0 bases and J 5 bases; bases outside gene matches: 9. Germline V gene data show CDR1 as SGDLS and CDR2 as YYNGEE. Worth noting for this clone: Its antigen is not known.

The specimen comprised peripheral blood, sampled before any cancer treatment. The TCR comes from a woman aged 35-75 years with stage I lung adenocarcinoma. The V call is TRBV9, the J call TRBJ2-7; 9 bases fit TRBD1. In DNA form, the CDR3 reads TGTGCCAGCAGCGTAGCGGGGACAGGGCTTCTCCACGAGCAGTACTTC. It encodes CASSVAGTGLLHEQYF.